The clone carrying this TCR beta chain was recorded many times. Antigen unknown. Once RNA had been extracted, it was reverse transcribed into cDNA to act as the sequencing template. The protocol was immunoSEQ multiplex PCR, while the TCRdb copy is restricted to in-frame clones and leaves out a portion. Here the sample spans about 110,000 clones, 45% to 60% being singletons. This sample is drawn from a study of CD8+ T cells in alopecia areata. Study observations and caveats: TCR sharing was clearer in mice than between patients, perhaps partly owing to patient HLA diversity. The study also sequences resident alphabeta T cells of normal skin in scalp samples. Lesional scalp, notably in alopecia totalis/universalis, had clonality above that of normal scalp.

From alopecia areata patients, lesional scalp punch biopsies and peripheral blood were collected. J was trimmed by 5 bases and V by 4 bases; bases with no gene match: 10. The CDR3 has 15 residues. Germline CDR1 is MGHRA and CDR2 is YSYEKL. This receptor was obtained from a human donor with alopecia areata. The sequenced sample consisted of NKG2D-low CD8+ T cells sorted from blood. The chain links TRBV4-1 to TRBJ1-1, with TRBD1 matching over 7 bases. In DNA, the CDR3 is TGCGCCAGCAGCCTCTATCCACAGGGGTCTACTGAAGCTTTCTTT. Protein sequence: CASSLYPQGSTEAFF.